This TCR beta chain is drawn from a study of T cell responses to AZD1222 COVID-19 vaccine. On the study more broadly: It was second doses at about 4 or about 12 weeks that were pooled.

The V end lost 0 bases, the J end lost 3 bases, and 11 bases lay between the germline ends. Germline values: CDR1 SGDLS, CDR2 YYNGEE. This CDR3 spans 15 amino acids. With regard to this clone: The same CDR3 also results from other DNA sequences found in this sample.

Produced via immunoSEQ multiplex PCR; TCRdb's table is partial and in-frame only. The sample has about 140,000 clones; more than 85% are singletons. The TCR sequence derives from an adult in good health. The source material was peripheral blood, sampled on day 0 of AZD1222 vaccination. The chain links TRBV9 to TRBJ2-3; possible D gene TRBD2, 6 bases. The CDR3 loop reads CASSVGAGPTDTQYF. The CDR3 nucleotides read TGTGCCAGCAGCGTAGGGGCGGGGCCGACAGATACGCAGTATTTT.